The 25 T cell receptor beta chains below were found in one sample sequenced in a study of vaccination and CD4 T cells after COVID-19. The antigens these receptors bind are not known. Sequencing of DNA taken from cultured CD4+ T cells relied on the Oncomine TCR Beta short-read assay. TCRdb analysed the PCR reads with MiXCR anew, one entry per CDR3 protein. The sample has some 6,000 distinct CDR3 sequences; 48% are singletons. The treatment was: roughly 11-day PBMC culture with coronavirus spike peptide pools or control peptides (ViraFEST assay). Unexposed donor CD4+ T cells predated the COVID-19 pandemic, collected 2011-2018. Sequencing was done on a sample of CD4+ T cells from blood, cultured in vitro. These receptors all stem from a human donor in good health.

V is TRBV27 and J is TRBJ2-7; 8 bases line up with TRBD1. This CDR3 is built from 17 residues. Germline V gene lookup returns CDR1 MNHEY and CDR2 SMNVEV (reference sequence). J was trimmed by 3 bases and V by 5 bases; bases with no gene match: 15. The CDR3 DNA sequence: TGTGCCAGCAGTACCCAAATGTCCGGGACAGGACTCTACGAGCAGTACTTC. Translating it yields CASSTQMSGTGLYEQYF.

This chain's CDR3 is CASSLGQLLPGNTIYF. The DNA of the CDR3 is TGTGCCAGCAGCCTAGGACAGCTACTTCCTGGAAACACCATATATTTT. V and J are TRBV7-2 and TRBJ1-3; TRBD1 is a possible D gene (6 bases). The ends were cut back, 5 bases at V and 2 bases at J, with 16 bases in the middle. CDR3 length: 16 residues. The germline gives CDR1 SGHTA, CDR2 FQGNSA.

V is TRBV11-2 and J is TRBJ2-1; 9 bases align to TRBD1. The CDR3 totals 14 residues. CDR1 and CDR2 (germline): SGHAT, FQNNGV. J lost 9 bases, V lost 5 bases, and 8 bases had no gene match. CDR3 amino acids: CASSPGQGSTEQFF. Here the CDR3 DNA reads TGTGCCAGCAGCCCCGGACAGGGGTCTACTGAGCAGTTCTTC. Combining the CDR3 with reference TRBV11-2 and TRBJ2-1 gives the whole variable domain EAGVAQSPRYKIIEKRQSVAFWCNPISGHATLYWYQQILGQGPKLLIQFQNNGVVDDSQLPKDRFSAERLKGVDSTLKIQPAKLEDSAVYLCASSPGQGSTEQFFGPGTRLTVL.

This clonotype has only a few counts. The chain carries TRBV2 and TRBJ2-5; 13 nucleotides agree with TRBD2. V shed 2 bases and J 2 bases; nucleotides not matched to a gene: 5. The germline gives CDR1 SNHLY, CDR2 FYNNEI. The length of the CDR3 is 17 residues. The CDR3 is CASSEPRLAGGQETQYF. The CDR3 DNA reads as TGTGCCAGCAGTGAACCAAGACTAGCGGGAGGACAAGAGACCCAGTACTTC.

This clonotype was picked up a small number of times. The rearrangement uses TRBV20-1 and TRBJ1-5, with TRBD1 as a possible D gene (5 bases). This CDR3 comprises 13 residues. V shed 3 bases and J shed 5 bases, with 11 bases lying between them. Per the germline V gene, CDR1 is DFQATT and CDR2 is SNEGSKA (reference sequence). CDR3 DNA: TGCAGTGCTAGTCTACAGGTTGATCAGCCCCAGCATTTT. This encodes CSASLQVDQPQHF.

This rearrangement joins TRBV28 to TRBJ1-5; D is perhaps TRBD1 (5 bases). The V end lost 6 bases, the J end lost 0 bases, and 12 bases lay between the germline ends. This CDR3 comprises 15 residues. CDR1 MDHEN and CDR2 SYDVKM come from the germline V gene. DNA of the CDR3: TGTGCCAGCAGACTGACAGCTTATAGCAATCAGCCCCAGCATTTT. Its protein product is CASRLTAYSNQPQHF.

CDR3 in amino acids: CASSLGGGFREETQYF. CDR3 DNA sequence: TGTGCCAGCAGTTTAGGAGGAGGGTTTAGGGAAGAGACCCAGTACTTC. V usage is TRBV6-2 or TRBV6-3 and J usage is TRBJ2-5, with a weak D call TRBD2 (6 bases). The germline V gene encodes CDR1 MNHEY and CDR2 SVGEGT. The CDR3 extends over 16 amino acids. Trimming removed 4 bases at V and 3 bases at J, with 18 bases between.

This clonotype was seen a few times. The J gene is TRBJ2-3, the V gene TRBV27; perhaps TRBD1 as D (6 bases). CDR3 size: 14 residues. Germline values: CDR1 MNHEY, CDR2 SMNVEV (reference sequence). Trimming removed 6 bases at V and 5 bases at J, with 15 bases between. CDR3 bases: TGTGCCAGCAGGGTAGGGGGTGGTGTAGATACGCAGTATTTT. Translation: CASRVGGGVDTQYF.

The table lists this clonotype with a few counts. CDR3 nucleotide sequence: TGTGCCAGTAGCACCAAGTCCAATAATTCACCCCTCCACTTT. Protein sequence: CASSTKSNNSPLHF. V is TRBV19 and J is TRBJ1-6; D not certain. This CDR3 contains 14 residues. CDR1 and CDR2 from the germline V gene are LNHDA and SQIVND (reference sequence). V was cut by 6 bases and J by 5 bases, with 11 bases left in between. The full variable domain, with the rest looked up from reference TRBV19 and TRBJ1-6, is DGGITQSPKYLFRKEGQNVTLSCEQNLNHDAMYWYRQDPGQGLRLIYYSQIVNDFQKGDIAEGYSVSREKKESFPLTVTSAQKNPTAFYLCASSTKSNNSPLHFGNGTRLTVT.

V is TRBV7-9 and J is TRBJ1-1; D not resolved. There are 13 residues in the CDR3. Germline V gives CDR1 SEHNR, CDR2 FQNEAQ (reference sequence). V lost 5 bases to trimming and J lost 4 bases, with 11 bases between them. The CDR3 region has the DNA TGTGCCAGCAGCGCGACTGGCGGCACTGAAGCTTTCTTT. It is translated as CASSATGGTEAFF.

This clonotype showed up just a few times. The J gene is TRBJ1-3, the V gene TRBV10-3, with D unresolved. CDR1 and CDR2 from the germline V gene are ENHRY and SYGVKD. The CDR3 is made up of 16 amino acids. V was shortened by 2 bases and J by 2 bases, with 13 bases between the two germline ends. CDR3 DNA: TGTGCCATCAGTGAGCAACGAGGGCGCACTGGAAACACCATATATTTT. It specifies CAISEQRGRTGNTIYF.

The chain recombines TRBV7-2 with TRBJ2-1, with D tentatively TRBD2 (6 bases). The CDR3 sequence is 16 residues long. Germline CDR1 SGHTA, CDR2 FQGNSA. V was pared by 3 bases and J by 0 bases, with 12 bases between. The CDR3 spells CASSLKDYGSYNEQFF. The CDR3 nucleotides read TGTGCCAGCAGCTTGAAGGACTACGGCTCCTACAATGAGCAGTTCTTC.

The CDR3 coding sequence is TGTGCCAGCAGCGTAACTCCTAGCGGGGCCTACGAGCAGTACTTC. It is translated as CASSVTPSGAYEQYF. This rearrangement joins TRBV12-3 or TRBV12-4 to TRBJ2-7; 9 bases align to TRBD2. The length of the CDR3 is 15 residues. V shed 6 bases, J shed 2 bases, and the junction held 8 bases outside the gene matches.

Only one count was recorded for this clonotype. The chain links TRBV28 to TRBJ2-6; TRBD1 matches at 12 bases. Germline V gene data show CDR1 as MDHEN and CDR2 as SYDVKM. Trimming cost V 8 bases and J 4 bases; bases outside gene matches: 15. This CDR3 spans 19 amino acids. The CDR3 here is CASFSPGQGAAGGANVLTF. CDR3 DNA: TGTGCCAGCTTTTCCCCGGGACAGGGGGCAGCCGGGGGGGCCAACGTCCTGACTTTC.

The V call is TRBV6-1, the J call TRBJ2-7, with D tentatively TRBD2 (6 bases). Trimming cost V 8 bases and J 0 bases, with 8 bases left between them. The CDR3 contains 12 residues. Germline lookup yields CDR1 MNHNS and CDR2 SASEGT. CDR3 DNA: TGTGCCAGCGGGCGGGGCTCCTACGAGCAGTACTTC. It translates to CASGRGSYEQYF.

The rearrangement links TRBV21-1 to TRBJ1-5; the DNA was not used to check the table's D call, TRBD1. TRBV21-1 is noted as a pseudogene. This CDR3 comprises 13 residues. In DNA, the CDR3 is TGTGCCAGCAACGGGACACTGGGACAGCCCCAGCATTTT. Translated, it gives CASNGTLGQPQHF.

This clonotype was picked up a small number of times. This chain uses TRBV7-8 with TRBJ1-2; TRBD1 agrees at 7 bases. J was trimmed by 3 bases and V by 4 bases; bases with no gene match: 5. CDR1 SGHVS and CDR2 FQNEAQ come from the germline V gene. The CDR3 has 14 residues. CDR3 sequence: CASSSRQGYYGYTF. CDR3 sequence (DNA): TGTGCCAGCAGCTCCAGACAGGGATACTATGGCTACACCTTC.

The chain combines TRBV18 with TRBJ2-7; D is tentatively TRBD1 or TRBD2 (5 bases each). V dropped 0 bases and J dropped 1 base, with 13 bases sitting between them. In germline, CDR1 is KGHSH, CDR2 LQKENI. This CDR3 has 16 residues. The CDR3 reads CASSPPGDLWSYEQYF. The CDR3 nucleotides are TGTGCCAGCTCACCACCCGGGGACCTTTGGTCCTACGAGCAGTACTTC.

The chain joins TRBV6-1 to TRBJ1-5; 10 positions match TRBD1. Per the germline V gene, CDR1 is MNHNS and CDR2 is SASEGT. The CDR3 contains 14 residues. V shed 5 bases and J 6 bases; nucleotides not matched to a gene: 4. CDR3 DNA: TGTGCCAGCAGTCAGGGACAGGGGAGTCAGCCCCAGCATTTT. Its translation is CASSQGQGSQPQHF.

This clonotype has just a few counts. V usage is TRBV30 and J usage is TRBJ1-1; no reliable D call. The V gene's germline CDR1 is GTSNPN and CDR2 SVGIG (reference sequence). The CDR3 runs to 13 residues. Trimming pared 4 bases from V and 1 base from J, leaving 10 bases between. CDR3 coding DNA: TGTGCCTGGACAAAGGGCCAGAACACTGAAGCTTTCTTT. Translated: CAWTKGQNTEAFF.

This clonotype was detected a few times. The chain joins TRBV6-1 to TRBJ1-1; no definite D call. Trimming left V 11 bases short and J 1 base short, with 11 bases between. Germline V CDR1 and CDR2: MNHNS, SASEGT. The CDR3 sequence is 12 residues long. Here the CDR3 DNA reads TGTGCCTCCCGACGGGGGAACACTGAAGCTTTCTTT. This sequence encodes CASRRGNTEAFF.

CDR3 sequence reads: CASSSNRQGGTQFF. CDR3 DNA: TGTGCCAGCAGCTCAAATCGACAGGGTGGAACGCAGTTCTTC. The chain carries TRBV7-2 and TRBJ2-1; 7 bases agree with TRBD1. Germline assignment: CDR1 SGHTA and CDR2 FQGNSA. J lost 12 bases, V lost 4 bases, and 12 bases had no gene match. The CDR3 runs 14 residues. Full variable domain (missing parts from reference TRBV7-2 and TRBJ2-1): GAGVSQSPSNKVTEKGKDVELRCDPISGHTALYWYRQSLGQGLEFLIYFQGNSAPDKSGLPSDRFSAERTGGSVSTLTIQRTQQEDSAVYLCASSSNRQGGTQFFGPGTRLTVL.

The chain couples TRBV30 to TRBJ1-5, with unresolved D. The CDR3 loop spans 9 amino acids. Germline loops: CDR1 GTSNPN, CDR2 SVGIG (reference sequence). V lost 5 bases to trimming and J lost 9 bases, with 5 bases between them. CDR3 sequence: CAWPVPQHF. In DNA, the CDR3 is TGTGCCTGGCCAGTGCCCCAGCATTTT.

This rearrangement joins TRBV21-1 to TRBJ2-7; TRBD2 reflects the table's D call only, with no check against the DNA. TRBV21-1 represents a pseudogene. This CDR3 contains 15 residues. CDR3 sequence: CASTSKAGGFYEQYF. The CDR3 bases are TGTGCCAGCACCTCAAAAGCGGGAGGGTTCTACGAGCAGTACTTC.

As to this clonotype: Germline and junction disagree at one end, which may indicate a read error. V usage is TRBV27 and J usage is TRBJ2-3; 9 nucleotides agree with TRBD2. CDR1 is MNHEY, CDR2 SMNVEV, per germline (reference sequence). This CDR3 has 12 amino acids. The CDR3 DNA sequence: TGTGCCAGCAGTTTGCTTGGCCAGCGGGAGGAATTT. This gives the protein CASSLLGQREEF.